These T cell receptor beta chains were read from a single sample in a study of cytomegalovirus exposure and HLA in healthy donors. The protocol was immunoSEQ multiplex PCR, while the TCRdb copy is restricted to in-frame clones and leaves out a portion. This table has 150,000 or so clones, around two thirds appearing once. The sample taken for sequencing was PBMCs. These TCRs come from a man aged 30 to 45 in good health and CMV-seropositive. Both conserved end residues are part of each CDR3. The D gene is left open where the match is weak. Only some rows state a clone size, as once, few, many or a class for expanded clones.

cdr3_nt	cdr3_aa	clone_size	v_call	j_call	d_call
TGTGCCTGGAGTCCCCCGGGACTAGCGGGGACTGAGCAGTTCTTC	CAWSPPGLAGTEQFF	few	TRBV30	TRBJ2-1	TRBD2
TGTGCCAGCAGGCTAAGCGGCTCACTCCAAGAGACCCAGTACTTC	CASRLSGSLQETQYF	few	TRBV11-3	TRBJ2-5	.
TGTGCCAGCAGCGTAGCTACTCTGCCTTACGAGCAGTACTTC	CASSVATLPYEQYF	.	TRBV9	TRBJ2-7	.
TGTGCCTGGGACCTAGGGGGAGAGTACCAAGAGACCCAGTACTTC	CAWDLGGEYQETQYF	once	TRBV30	TRBJ2-5	.
TGTGCCAGCAGCTTCTACGGGACAGGGGGGAGCACAGATACGCAGTATTTT	CASSFYGTGGSTDTQYF	.	TRBV11-3	TRBJ2-3	TRBD1
TGTGCCAGCAGCCGCTCGGTGAACACTGAAGCTTTCTTT	CASSRSVNTEAFF	.	TRBV14	TRBJ1-1	.
TGTGCCAGCAGCGTAGGGGACAGGGGCAACGAAAAACTGTTTTTT	CASSVGDRGNEKLFF	.	TRBV2	TRBJ1-4	TRBD1
TGTGCCAGCAGTTTAGGCGGGAACTCCTACGAGCAGTACTTC	CASSLGGNSYEQYF	.	TRBV27	TRBJ2-7	.
TGTGCCAGCAGTCGTTCAGGGGTGTCCTACGAGCAGTACTTC	CASSRSGVSYEQYF	.	TRBV5-8	TRBJ2-7	.
TGTGCCAGCAGTGAAGATCACAGGGGGGGCGCGGAGACCCAGTACTTC	CASSEDHRGGAETQYF	.	TRBV6-1	TRBJ2-5	.
TGTGCTAGTGGTTTGGTGATGAGCGACAGGATTAATGAAAAACTGTTTTTT	CASGLVMSDRINEKLFF	.	TRBV12-5	TRBJ1-4	.
TGTGCCAGCAGTTTAGGGGGACAGGCCTACAATGAGCAGTTCTTC	CASSLGGQAYNEQFF	.	TRBV27	TRBJ2-1	TRBD1
TGCAGCGTTTTCGGGACAGGAGCCTCACCCCTCCACTTT	CSVFGTGASPLHF	.	TRBV29-1	TRBJ1-6	TRBD1
TGCGCCAGCAGCCCACGACTAGCGGGAGCTATCTACAATGAGCAGTTCTTC	CASSPRLAGAIYNEQFF	.	TRBV4-1	TRBJ2-1	TRBD2
TGTGCCAGCAGCCCGGGGGACTTACAAGAGACCCAGTACTTC	CASSPGDLQETQYF	.	TRBV11-2	TRBJ2-5	.
TGTGCCTGGAGACCCCCCGGACAGATGAACACTGAAGCTTTCTTT	CAWRPPGQMNTEAFF	.	TRBV30	TRBJ1-1	.